This passage covers 21 T cell receptor beta chains from one sample sequenced in a study of blood T cell repertoires in COVID-19 (dated by TCRdb to 2020 to 2022). Receptors were amplified or captured by the immunoSEQ multiplex PCR assay. TCRdb mirrors the immuneACCESS table, restricted to in-frame sequences. Some clones are absent from its copies; in checked studies, under half trace to an unresolved V gene, and the reason for the others is unknown. The sample table records about 170,000 clones; 80% to 85% of these occur just once. The ten largest clonotypes hold approximately 2.4% of the sample. The specimen was peripheral blood. These receptors were collected from a human donor with acute or convalescent COVID-19. The donor label of this sample is uncertain.

The CDR3 region is CASSLGRQGMNTEAFF. The CDR3 DNA is TGTGCCAGCAGCTTAGGTCGTCAGGGTATGAACACTGAAGCTTTCTTT. The V call is TRBV7-2, the J call TRBJ1-1; a possible D gene is TRBD1 (5 bases). Trimming removed 1 base at V and 0 bases at J, with 12 bases between. In germline, CDR1 is SGHTA, CDR2 FQGNSA. This CDR3 is built from 16 residues.

V and J are TRBV10-3 and TRBJ1-3; D might be TRBD1 (5 bases). The CDR3 covers 16 residues. Between the trimmed V and J ends, which lost 0 bases and 2 bases, there was a span of 11 bases. Looked up from germline, CDR1 is ENHRY and CDR2 is SYGVKD. The CDR3 here is CAISESTSGTGNTIYF. The CDR3 coding sequence is TGTGCCATCAGTGAGTCGACATCAGGGACTGGAAACACCATATATTTT.

The chain is built from TRBV3-1 (or the pseudogene TRBV3-2) and TRBJ2-1; D call uncertain. The CDR3 is 14 amino acids. Germline V gives CDR1 LGHDT, CDR2 YNNKEL (reference sequence). Trimming shortened V by 0 bases and J by 4 bases, and 7 bases separated the two germline ends. The CDR3 protein is CASSQELTYNEQFF. The CDR3 DNA follows: TGTGCCAGCAGCCAAGAACTTACTTACAATGAGCAGTTCTTC.

The chain uses TRBV7-8 and TRBJ1-2; TRBD1 matches at 11 bases. This CDR3 contains 14 residues. Losses at the gene ends were 5 bases for V and 8 bases for J; bases not matched to a gene: 7. From germline, CDR1 is SGHVS and CDR2 FQNEAQ. The CDR3: CASSPGTGGIGYTF. The CDR3, as DNA: TGTGCCAGCAGCCCAGGGACAGGGGGAATAGGCTACACCTTC.

This clone was seen more than once but under ten times. The chain recombines TRBV19 with TRBJ1-1; 9 nucleotides agree with TRBD1. The germline V gene has CDR1 LNHDA and CDR2 SQIVND (reference sequence). V lost 9 bases to trimming and J lost 1 base; unmatched junction nucleotides: 9. CDR3 size: 15 residues. The CDR3, as DNA: TGTGCCAGGGGAGGGGGGACAGGGACGAACACTGAAGCTTTCTTT. It translates to CARGGGTGTNTEAFF.

The chain uses TRBV14 and TRBJ1-6; TRBD1 matches at 9 bases. The CDR3 runs 15 residues. The ends lost 5 bases at V and 5 bases at J; junction bases unmatched: 4. CDR1 SGHDN and CDR2 FVKESK come from the germline V gene. This CDR3 reads CASSTQGADNSPLHF. The CDR3 coding sequence is TGTGCCAGCAGCACACAGGGGGCCGATAATTCACCCCTCCACTTT.

The V call is TRBV19, the J call TRBJ2-1, with TRBD2 matching 11 bases. CDR1 is LNHDA and CDR2 is SQIVND in the germline V gene (reference sequence). The CDR3 runs to 16 residues. The junction had 7 bases not matched to a gene; V was cut back by 4 bases and J by 5 bases. The CDR3 region is CASSNIPLAGDNEQFF. The CDR3 nucleotides read TGTGCCAGTAGTAACATTCCACTAGCGGGGGACAATGAGCAGTTCTTC.

The chain combines TRBV30 with TRBJ2-2; the D gene is possibly TRBD1 (5 bases). V was clipped by 3 bases and J by 4 bases, with 15 bases between them. Germline-derived CDR1 and CDR2 are GTSNPN and SVGIG (reference sequence). The CDR3 has 15 amino acids. CDR3 residues: CAWRTAPGITGELFF. CDR3 bases: TGTGCCTGGAGGACCGCCCCAGGGATCACCGGGGAGCTGTTTTTT.

The chain joins TRBV29-1 to TRBJ2-2; 8 bases map to TRBD1. CDR1 is SQVTM, CDR2 ANQGSEA, per germline. The CDR3 has 15 residues. V was pared by 4 bases and J by 0 bases, with 4 bases of the junction left unmatched. The CDR3 region is CSVGQGSANTGELFF. In nucleotides, the CDR3 is TGCAGCGTTGGACAGGGGAGTGCGAACACCGGGGAGCTGTTTTTT.

V gene TRBV5-1 combines with J gene TRBJ1-1; maybe TRBD1 (6 bases). CDR3 length: 14 amino acids. Germline V gene lookup returns CDR1 SGHRS and CDR2 YFSETQ. Trimming removed 0 bases at V and 0 bases at J, with 6 bases between. CDR3 in amino acids: CASSLEGVNTEAFF. Written as DNA, the CDR3 is TGCGCCAGCAGCTTGGAGGGGGTGAACACTGAAGCTTTCTTT.

This rearrangement joins TRBV30 to TRBJ2-5, with D perhaps matching TRBD2 (6 bases). The CDR3 covers 14 residues. V was trimmed by 3 bases and J by 3 bases, leaving 14 bases between them. Germline V CDR1 and CDR2: GTSNPN, SVGIG (reference sequence). The CDR3 DNA reads as TGTGCCTGGAGCCAACGGGGGATAGAAGAGACCCAGTACTTC. Translating it yields CAWSQRGIEETQYF.

The V call is TRBV7-6, the J call TRBJ1-3; D uncertain. The V gene's germline CDR1 is SGHVS and CDR2 FNYEAQ. With 1 base removed from V and 5 bases from J, the gap between germline ends came to 21 bases. This CDR3 comprises 18 residues. The chain's CDR3 is CASSLEGYSYDGRNTIYF. The CDR3 region has the DNA TGTGCCAGCAGCTTAGAAGGGTATAGTTACGACGGGAGAAACACCATATATTTT.

This clone was seen a single time. The chain recombines TRBV4-1 with TRBJ2-1; TRBD1 matches 7 bases. Germline V gives CDR1 MGHRA, CDR2 YSYEKL. The CDR3 loop spans 17 amino acids. Germline trimming cut 0 bases from V and 10 bases from J; bases unmatched to any gene: 15. CDR3 in DNA: TGCGCCAGCAGCCAAGATCGAAGATCACGACAGGGTGGGGAGCAGTTCTTC. Residues: CASSQDRRSRQGGEQFF.

The CDR3 DNA follows: TGTGCCAGCAGCTTAGTCCAGTCGGGAACTAGAGGGGAGCAGTACTTC. Translation gives CASSLVQSGTRGEQYF. The rearrangement links TRBV11-2 to TRBJ2-7; D perhaps matches TRBD2 (5 bases). Germline V CDR1 and CDR2: SGHAT, FQNNGV. The V end lost 1 base, the J end lost 7 bases, and 20 bases lay between the germline ends. CDR3 size: 16 residues.

The chain has TRBV19 and TRBJ2-6, with 11 bases matching TRBD1. Looked up from germline, CDR1 is LNHDA and CDR2 is SQIVND (reference sequence). J gave up 0 bases and V 4 bases, and 2 bases lay outside the gene matches. The CDR3 runs 17 residues. CDR3 nucleotide sequence: TGTGCCAGTAGTAGGGGACAGGGGGTCTCTGGGGCCAACGTCCTGACTTTC. It codes for CASSRGQGVSGANVLTF.

The chain joins TRBV5-1 to TRBJ2-2, with 9 bases lining up with TRBD1. V was pared by 5 bases and J by 3 bases, with 5 bases of the junction left unmatched. Germline V gene sequence: CDR1 SGHRS, CDR2 YFSETQ. The CDR3 has 15 residues. CDR3 DNA: TGCGCCAGCAGGGGACAGGGAACTCACACCGGGGAGCTGTTTTTT. It translates to CASRGQGTHTGELFF.

A single count supports this clone. This chain joins TRBV28 and TRBJ2-2; a weak D match, TRBD2 (6 bases). The CDR3 extends over 17 amino acids. Germline CDR1 MDHEN, CDR2 SYDVKM. Trimming cost V 7 bases and J 5 bases, with 23 bases left between them. CDR3 nucleotide sequence: TGTGCCAGCATCCCGCAACTCGGGGGTCCAACAACCGGGGAGCTGTTTTTT. Its protein product is CASIPQLGGPTTGELFF.

CDR3 amino acids: CASSTRQGNYGYTF. CDR3 in DNA: TGTGCCAGCAGCACCAGACAGGGTAACTATGGCTACACCTTC. The chain links TRBV7-2 to TRBJ1-2, with TRBD1 matching over 7 bases. The V and J ends lost 5 bases and 1 base, in that order; junction bases with no gene match: 4. CDR3 length equals 14 residues. Germline V gene data show CDR1 as SGHTA and CDR2 as FQGNSA. Full variable domain (outside the CDR3, taken from reference TRBV7-2 and TRBJ1-2): GAGVSQSPSNKVTEKGKDVELRCDPISGHTALYWYRQSLGQGLEFLIYFQGNSAPDKSGLPSDRFSAERTGGSVSTLTIQRTQQEDSAVYLCASSTRQGNYGYTFGSGTRLTVV.

The chain couples TRBV19 to TRBJ2-3; tentatively, D is TRBD2 (5 bases). The CDR3 sequence is 12 residues long. V was clipped by 5 bases and J by 8 bases, with 11 bases between them. Germline V lookup: CDR1 LNHDA, CDR2 SQIVND (reference sequence). Written as DNA, the CDR3 is TGTGCCAGTAGTCGTGCCGAGGGTACGCAGTATTTT. Protein product: CASSRAEGTQYF.

This chain connects TRBV28 to TRBJ1-5; perhaps TRBD1 as D (5 bases). The CDR3 spans 17 residues. Trimming left V 2 bases short and J 4 bases short, with 18 bases between. CDR1 is MDHEN and CDR2 is SYDVKM in the germline V gene. The CDR3 region is CASSLPPRDRFNQPQHF. CDR3 in DNA: TGTGCCAGCAGTTTACCACCCCGAGACAGATTTAATCAGCCCCAGCATTTT.

The chain is built from TRBV7-8 and TRBJ2-1, with D unresolved. Trimming shortened V by 5 bases and J by 6 bases, and 17 bases separated the two germline ends. Germline V lookup: CDR1 SGHVS, CDR2 FQNEAQ. The CDR3 has 15 residues. CDR3 bases: TGTGCCAGCAGCACACTACTACTACCTGGCAATGAGCAGTTCTTC. Protein sequence: CASSTLLLPGNEQFF.